The 12 T cell receptor beta chains given below trace back to one sample, sequenced in a study of T cells in Graves' hyperthyroidism and ophthalmopathy. RNA transcripts were the template for amplifying TCR beta CDR3 regions. Carried out on the TCR CDR3, a first-round RT-PCR used the HTBI primer set. One entry per CDR3 protein results from TCRdb running MiXCR on the multiplex PCR reads. The table shows about 290,000 distinct CDR3 sequences, with 13% to 15% occurring only once. Sequencing used blood. These TCRs come from a woman in her fifties or sixties with Graves' hyperthyroidism that later progressed to Graves' ophthalmopathy.

In nucleotides, the CDR3 is TGTGCCAGCAGCTTGGTGTTTGGGGGAGAGCAGTACTTC. It is translated as CASSLVFGGEQYF. The rearrangement uses TRBV5-5 and TRBJ2-7; either TRBD1 or TRBD2 may fit D (5 bases each). The V gene's germline CDR1 is SGHKS and CDR2 YYEKEE (reference sequence). CDR3 length equals 13 residues. Trimming removed 0 bases at V and 7 bases at J, with 11 bases between.

This clonotype was seen at least ten times. J is TRBJ2-3 and V is TRBV7-8; 11 bases agree with TRBD2. J lost 5 bases, V lost 3 bases, and 13 bases had no gene match. Germline-derived CDR1 and CDR2 are SGHVS and FQNEAQ. There are 18 residues in the CDR3. CDR3 nucleotides: TGTGCCAGCAGCTTTTATCCACTAGCGGGAGTTAGGAAAGATACGCAGTATTTT. Encoded protein: CASSFYPLAGVRKDTQYF.

This clonotype was observed at least ten times. The V and J genes are TRBV11-2 and TRBJ1-1; D is unclear. The CDR3 contains 14 residues. From germline, CDR1 is SGHAT and CDR2 FQNNGV. The V and J ends lost 6 bases and 1 base respectively, with 12 bases between them. This chain's CDR3 is CASSVRSENTEAFF. The DNA of the CDR3 is TGTGCCAGCAGTGTGAGGTCGGAGAACACTGAAGCTTTCTTT.

The chain links TRBV19 to TRBJ1-1; weak D call: TRBD1 (5 bases). V shed 6 bases and J shed 2 bases, with 13 bases lying between them. This CDR3 has 14 amino acids. Germline V gene lookup returns CDR1 LNHDA and CDR2 SQIVND (reference sequence). Here the CDR3 reads CASSLTAPNTEAFF. CDR3 coding DNA: TGTGCCAGTAGCCTGACAGCACCCAACACTGAAGCTTTCTTT.

The chain carries TRBV5-1 and TRBJ1-6; maybe TRBD1 (5 bases). The germline V gene encodes CDR1 SGHRS and CDR2 YFSETQ. Trimming left V 4 bases short and J 9 bases short, with 14 bases between. The CDR3 spans 14 residues. CDR3 loop: CASSPGGGSSPLHF. DNA for the CDR3: TGCGCCAGCAGCCCCGGGGGGGGTAGTTCACCCCTCCACTTT. The entire variable domain, with the rest obtained from reference TRBV5-1 and TRBJ1-6, is as follows: KAGVTQTPRYLIKTRGQQVTLSCSPISGHRSVSWYQQTPGQGLQFLFEYFSETQRNKGNFPGRFSGRQFSNSRSEMNVSTLELGDSALYLCASSPGGGSSPLHFGNGTRLTVT.

This chain uses TRBV19 with TRBJ2-7; 7 positions match TRBD1. CDR1 and CDR2 from the germline V gene are LNHDA and SQIVND (reference sequence). Trimming at V came to 4 bases and at J to 3 bases, leaving 6 bases not matched to a gene. The CDR3 covers 14 residues. This CDR3 is CASSKRGLIYEQYF. CDR3 nucleotides: TGTGCCAGTAGTAAGAGGGGGCTTATCTACGAGCAGTACTTC.

This clonotype was observed at least ten times. The chain couples TRBV7-9 to TRBJ2-3; perhaps TRBD1 as D (6 bases). CDR3 length: 14 residues. Germline-derived CDR1 and CDR2 are SEHNR and FQNEAQ (reference sequence). V lost 4 bases and J lost 0, with 8 bases in between. The CDR3 sequence is CASSSGQSTDTQYF. CDR3 in DNA: TGTGCCAGCAGCTCCGGACAGAGCACAGATACGCAGTATTTT.

This clonotype has at least ten counts. The chain recombines TRBV28 with TRBJ1-1, with D tentatively TRBD1 (5 bases). The CDR3 runs to 13 residues. V was clipped by 4 bases and J by 10 bases, with 16 bases between them. Per the germline V gene, CDR1 is MDHEN and CDR2 is SYDVKM. The CDR3 is CASSSAVWGGAFF. Here the CDR3 DNA reads TGTGCCAGCAGTTCAGCTGTTTGGGGGGGAGCTTTCTTT.

The chain recombines TRBV30 with TRBJ2-3; 9 bases map to TRBD2. V shed 2 bases and J 6 bases; nucleotides not matched to a gene: 6. Germline CDR1 GTSNPN, CDR2 SVGIG (reference sequence). The CDR3 has 14 residues. CDR3 coding DNA: TGTGCCTGGAGTCTGGGCGGGAGGGCCGATACGCAGTATTTT. It yields the protein CAWSLGGRADTQYF.

This clonotype has only a few counts. The CDR3 nucleotides are TGTGCCAGCAGCACCGACGGAGTCGAGGGCTACACCTTC. This gives the protein CASSTDGVEGYTF. The genes are TRBV7-3 and TRBJ1-2; D uncertain. V dropped 5 bases and J dropped 8 bases, with 15 bases sitting between them. The CDR3 is made up of 13 amino acids. Germline V CDR1 and CDR2: SGHTA, FQGTGA.

This clonotype came up many times. The rearrangement links TRBV20-1 to TRBJ2-1, with a weak D call TRBD2 (6 bases). This CDR3 comprises 14 residues. Trimming left V 3 bases short and J 12 bases short, with 21 bases between. Per the germline V gene, CDR1 is DFQATT and CDR2 is SNEGSKA (reference sequence). CDR3 sequence: CSASTSYGSKGQFF. The CDR3 coding sequence is TGCAGTGCTAGCACTAGCTACGGGAGCAAGGGGCAGTTCTTC.

In this sample, this clonotype turned up a few times. This chain connects TRBV10-1 to TRBJ2-3; D is unresolved. The V gene lost 6 bases and the J gene lost 4 bases, with 14 bases spanning the gap. The CDR3 has 14 amino acids. Germline V lookup: CDR1 WNHNN, CDR2 SYGVQD (reference sequence). The CDR3 region has the DNA TGCGCCAGCAGCCGACACGACGGGCCAGATACGCAGTATTTT. Amino acids: CASSRHDGPDTQYF.